The rows below give T cell receptor beta chains drawn from one sample of a study of blood T cell repertoires in COVID-19. Assay used: immunoSEQ multiplex PCR; TCRdb lists only in-frame clones, some missing. This table holds over 150,000 clones, about 80% found once. Sequencing input: peripheral blood. These receptors were obtained from a human donor with acute or convalescent COVID-19. The donor label of this sample is uncertain. Each CDR3 is given with its conserved first and last residue. The D gene is left open where the match is weak. Expanded clones get a size class; other rows say once, few or many, or leave the size out.

TRBV7-2,TRBD1,.,TRBJ1-6,CASSPLTSTGQPLHF,TGTGCCAGCAGCCCACTGACATCGACAGGGCAACCCCTCCACTTT
TRBV2,.,.,TRBJ1-3,CASSEGRAGNTIYF,TGTGCCAGCAGTGAAGGCAGGGCTGGAAACACCATATATTTT
TRBV5-8,.,few,TRBJ1-3,CASSFGRHNSGNTIYF,TGTGCCAGCAGCTTTGGCCGACATAACTCTGGAAACACCATATATTTT
TRBV7-9,.,once,TRBJ1-1,CASSREGGRLGTEAFF,TGTGCCAGCAGCCGGGAGGGGGGCAGGCTAGGAACTGAAGCTTTCTTT
TRBV25-1,.,.,TRBJ1-2,CASSAPSGNHNYGYTF,TGTGCCAGCAGTGCGCCCTCCGGGAACCATAACTATGGCTACACCTTC
TRBV3-1/TRBV3-2,TRBD1,.,TRBJ1-6,CASSQGQGNNSPLHF,TGTGCCAGCAGCCAAGGACAGGGGAATAATTCACCCCTCCACTTT
TRBV7-6,.,.,TRBJ1-1,CASSLRQIGNTEAFF,TGTGCCAGCAGCCTTCGACAGATTGGGAACACTGAAGCTTTCTTT
TRBV7-8,.,.,TRBJ1-1,CASSKTGNTEAFF,TGTGCCAGCAGCAAGACAGGGAACACTGAAGCTTTCTTT
TRBV19,.,once,TRBJ2-7,CASTGRAGYEQYF,TGTGCCAGTACGGGCAGGGCAGGGTACGAGCAGTACTTC
TRBV27,.,.,TRBJ2-5,CASSFPRHPSGETQYF,TGTGCCAGCAGTTTCCCTCGACATCCATCAGGGGAGACCCAGTACTTC
TRBV19,TRBD1,.,TRBJ1-3,CASSASRQGTGNTIYF,TGTGCCAGTAGTGCGAGCCGACAGGGGACTGGAAACACCATATATTTT
TRBV6-2/TRBV6-3,TRBD2,once,TRBJ2-3,CASSWTSATDTQYF,TGTGCCAGCAGCTGGACTAGCGCCACAGATACGCAGTATTTT
TRBV7-9,.,.,TRBJ2-3,CASSHTDTQYF,TGTGCCAGCAGCCACACAGATACGCAGTATTTT
TRBV12-3/TRBV12-4,TRBD1,.,TRBJ1-4,CASSLGFGTVFF,TGTGCCAGCAGTTTAGGATTTGGGACAGTATTTTTT
TRBV30,TRBD2,few,TRBJ2-6,CAWSRGGSGANVLTF,TGTGCCTGGAGCCGGGGGGGCTCTGGGGCCAACGTCCTGACTTTC
TRBV20-1,.,.,TRBJ1-2,CSGTGPSGYTF,TGCAGCGGAACAGGGCCGAGCGGCTACACCTTC
TRBV27,.,.,TRBJ2-2,CASSFTSANTGELFF,TGTGCCAGCAGTTTCACCAGCGCGAACACCGGGGAGCTGTTTTTT
TRBV10-3,.,.,TRBJ1-5,CAISESGGNQPQHF,TGTGCCATCAGTGAGTCAGGAGGCAATCAGCCCCAGCATTTT
TRBV18,.,.,TRBJ1-2,CASSPDSKNYGYTF,TGTGCCAGCTCACCAGACAGCAAGAACTATGGCTACACCTTC
TRBV7-8,TRBD2,.,TRBJ2-7,CASSLALAGKPYEQYF,TGTGCCAGCAGCTTAGCGCTAGCGGGGAAGCCCTACGAGCAGTACTTC
TRBV6-5,TRBD2,.,TRBJ2-1,CASSRGLAGGQQFF,TGTGCCAGCAGCCGGGGACTAGCGGGAGGGCAGCAGTTCTTC
TRBV15,TRBD1,.,TRBJ2-5,CATSSVTGGRGQETQYF,TGTGCCACCAGCAGCGTGACAGGGGGCAGGGGGCAAGAGACCCAGTACTTC
TRBV28,TRBD2,.,TRBJ2-5,CASSFVTSGIQETQYF,TGTGCCAGCAGTTTCGTCACTAGCGGGATTCAAGAGACCCAGTACTTC
TRBV28,.,once,TRBJ1-2,CASSWLRAYGYTF,TGTGCCAGCAGTTGGCTGAGGGCCTATGGCTACACCTTC
TRBV6-5,.,.,TRBJ2-4,CASNPTFPRTNIQYF,TGTGCCAGCAATCCGACTTTCCCCAGAACAAACATTCAGTACTTC
TRBV5-4,TRBD2,.,TRBJ2-4,CASSLDGGGSKNIQYF,TGTGCCAGCAGCTTGGACGGGGGAGGGTCCAAAAACATTCAGTACTTC
TRBV7-2,TRBD2,once,TRBJ2-7,CASSLATGGPYEQYF,TGTGCCAGCAGCTTAGCTACGGGAGGACCCTACGAGCAGTACTTC
TRBV10-1,TRBD2,.,TRBJ2-5,CASSSGRAGGQETQYF,TGCGCCAGCAGTAGCGGGAGGGCCGGAGGGCAAGAGACCCAGTACTTC
TRBV11-3,.,.,TRBJ2-3,CASSPIASSTDTQYF,TGTGCCAGCAGCCCCATAGCGTCGAGCACAGATACGCAGTATTTT
TRBV24-1,TRBD1,.,TRBJ2-5,CATSVHRGGLRETQYF,TGTGCCACCAGTGTTCACAGGGGTGGCCTTCGGGAGACCCAGTACTTC
TRBV11-2,TRBD2,.,TRBJ2-5,CASSLGRASGNVETQYF,TGTGCCAGCAGCTTAGGGAGGGCTAGCGGGAATGTAGAGACCCAGTACTTC
TRBV7-2,.,.,TRBJ1-1,CASSLVGQGVLAFF,TGTGCCAGCAGCTTAGTAGGCCAAGGGGTGTTAGCTTTCTTT
TRBV7-2,.,.,TRBJ2-1,CASSFTSGVSYNEQFF,TGTGCCAGCAGCTTTACCTCGGGGGTCTCCTACAATGAGCAGTTCTTC
TRBV5-1,.,.,TRBJ2-7,CASSLESGVTYEQYF,TGCGCCAGCAGCTTGGAGTCAGGCGTTACCTACGAGCAGTACTTC
TRBV5-8,.,few,TRBJ2-3,CASSLDGSLTDTQYF,TGTGCCAGCAGCTTGGACGGGAGCCTCACAGATACGCAGTATTTT